This T cell receptor beta chain is from a study of OX40 agonist ivuxolimab in advanced cancers. This clone was found once. Here immunoSEQ multiplex PCR was the method, and the copy in TCRdb shows in-frame clones only, minus some. The sample yields tens of thousands of clones, roughly 87% seen once. This CDR3 is 13 amino acids long. Trimming removed 3 bases from V and 7 bases from J; junction bases left unmatched: 4. Germline CDR1 and CDR2: SEHNR and FQNEAQ (reference sequence). The sequence came from an adult with an advanced solid tumor such as melanoma, head and neck, liver or kidney cancer. The sequenced sample was CD4+ or CD8+ T cells sorted from blood, obtained in a trial of the OX40 agonist ivuxolimab. This chain connects TRBV7-9 to TRBJ2-7; the match to TRBD1 covers 9 bases. The CDR3 DNA reads as TGTGCCAGCAGCTTCAGGACAGGGGTTGAGCAGTACTTC. Encoded protein: CASSFRTGVEQYF.